This T cell receptor (beta chain) was sequenced during a study of cytomegalovirus exposure and HLA in healthy donors. Study-wide points: Listed as cytomegalovirus-associated were more than 150 TCR beta chains.

The PCR ran on 60 Vbeta and 13 Jbeta primers. Libraries were prepared by immunoSEQ multiplex PCR; TCRdb keeps only in-frame clonotypes and omits some of them. The repertoire consists of about 160,000 clones, with around 88% occurring once and the leading ten covering approximately 2%. With respect to this clone: The target antigen is unknown.

Sequenced input: PBMCs. This TCR was sampled from a woman aged 18-29 years in good health and CMV-seronegative.

CDR3 in DNA: TGTGCCAGCAGTTTTGGACTAGCGGGGGCCTACAATGAGCAGTTCTTC. Translated: CASSFGLAGAYNEQFF. The V gene is TRBV2, the J gene TRBJ2-1; 13 bases are a match to TRBD2. The CDR3 is 16 amino acids. V gave up 5 bases and J gave up 2 bases; unmatched junction bases: 3. From germline, CDR1 is SNHLY and CDR2 FYNNEI.